These T cell receptor beta chains were read from a single sample in a study of cytomegalovirus exposure and HLA in healthy donors. The protocol was immunoSEQ multiplex PCR, while the TCRdb copy is restricted to in-frame clones and leaves out a portion. The sample yields about 130,000 clones, approximately 85% seen once. Sequencing was carried out using PBMCs. Receptors were obtained from a woman in her 30s in good health and CMV-seropositive. Each CDR3 is given with its conserved first and last residue. D genes are given only for firm matches. Clone size is given for some rows only: seen once, a few or many times, or a class if the clone is expanded.

TRBD1	TRBJ1-2	NA	TRBV5-1	TGCGCCAGCAGCTCGGAGGGGGCTGGGTATGGCTACACCTTC	CASSSEGAGYGYTF
NA	TRBJ1-2	NA	TRBV5-1	TGCGCCAGCAGCTTGGGGGCAGAGAAATTCTATGGCTACACCTTC	CASSLGAEKFYGYTF
TRBD2	TRBJ2-1	few	TRBV5-1	TGCGCCAGCAGCTTACTAGCGGGAGGAGGCGATGAGCAGTTCTTC	CASSLLAGGGDEQFF
NA	TRBJ2-7	NA	TRBV28	TGTGCCAGCAGTTTAAGGGGGAGAGGGCCGTCCTACGAGCAGTACTTC	CASSLRGRGPSYEQYF
NA	TRBJ2-2	NA	TRBV5-1	TGCGCCAGCACTCCATCCAGCGGGCAGGTTGGGGAGCTGTTTTTT	CASTPSSGQVGELFF
TRBD2	TRBJ2-1	once	TRBV18	TGTGCCAGCTCACCACCGGGACTACCAAGCGGTAAAAATGAGCAGTTCTTC	CASSPPGLPSGKNEQFF
NA	TRBJ1-2	NA	TRBV27	TGTGCCAGCAGTCCGACAGTTACCGCTAACTATGGCTACACCTTC	CASSPTVTANYGYTF
NA	TRBJ1-1	NA	TRBV28	TGTGCCAGCAGTTCAGGGCTGCGCGCTTTCTTT	CASSSGLRAFF
NA	TRBJ1-5	NA	TRBV28	TGTGCCAGCAGTCTTTACCCCGGGAGGATCCAGCATTTT	CASSLYPGRIQHF
NA	TRBJ2-3	NA	TRBV29-1	TGCAGCGTTGGGGCTTTCGGGGGTTACGCAGATACGCAGTATTTT	CSVGAFGGYADTQYF